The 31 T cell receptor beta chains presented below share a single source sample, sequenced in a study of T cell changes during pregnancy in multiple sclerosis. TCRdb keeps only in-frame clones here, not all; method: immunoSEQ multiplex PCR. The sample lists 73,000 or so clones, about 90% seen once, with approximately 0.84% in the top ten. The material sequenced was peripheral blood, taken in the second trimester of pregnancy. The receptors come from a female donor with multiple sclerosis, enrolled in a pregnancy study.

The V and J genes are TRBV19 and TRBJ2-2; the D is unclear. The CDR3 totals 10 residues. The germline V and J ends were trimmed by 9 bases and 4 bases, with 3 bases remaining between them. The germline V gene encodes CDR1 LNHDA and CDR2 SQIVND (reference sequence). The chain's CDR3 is CASGTGELFF. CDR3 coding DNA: TGTGCCAGCGGCACCGGGGAGCTGTTTTTT. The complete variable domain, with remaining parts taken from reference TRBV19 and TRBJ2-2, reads DGGITQSPKYLFRKEGQNVTLSCEQNLNHDAMYWYRQDPGQGLRLIYYSQIVNDFQKGDIAEGYSVSREKKESFPLTVTSAQKNPTAFYLCASGTGELFFGEGSRLTVL.

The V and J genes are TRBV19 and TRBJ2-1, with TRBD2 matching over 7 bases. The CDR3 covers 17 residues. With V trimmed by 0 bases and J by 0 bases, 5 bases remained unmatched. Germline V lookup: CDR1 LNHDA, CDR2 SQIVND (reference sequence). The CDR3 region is CASSIDSGYSSYNEQFF. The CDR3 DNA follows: TGTGCCAGTAGTATAGATAGCGGGTATAGCTCCTACAATGAGCAGTTCTTC.

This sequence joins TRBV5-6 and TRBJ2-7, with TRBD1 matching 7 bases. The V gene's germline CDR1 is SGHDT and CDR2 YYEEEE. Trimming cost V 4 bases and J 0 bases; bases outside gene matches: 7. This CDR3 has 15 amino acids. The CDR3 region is CASSLRDSLSYEQYF. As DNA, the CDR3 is TGTGCCAGCAGCCTCCGGGACAGTCTCTCCTACGAGCAGTACTTC.

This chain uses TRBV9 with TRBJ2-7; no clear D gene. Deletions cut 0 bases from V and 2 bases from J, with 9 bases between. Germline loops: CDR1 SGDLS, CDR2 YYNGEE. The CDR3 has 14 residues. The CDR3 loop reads CASSVGSVTYEQYF. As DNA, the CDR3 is TGTGCCAGCAGCGTAGGATCAGTTACCTACGAGCAGTACTTC.

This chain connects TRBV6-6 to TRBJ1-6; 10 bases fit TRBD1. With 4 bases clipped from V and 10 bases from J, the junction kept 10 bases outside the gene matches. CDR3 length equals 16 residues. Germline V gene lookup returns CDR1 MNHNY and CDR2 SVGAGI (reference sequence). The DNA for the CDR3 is TGTGCCAGCAGTTTTGACCGGGACAGGGGCCAGTCACCCCTCCACTTT. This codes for CASSFDRDRGQSPLHF.

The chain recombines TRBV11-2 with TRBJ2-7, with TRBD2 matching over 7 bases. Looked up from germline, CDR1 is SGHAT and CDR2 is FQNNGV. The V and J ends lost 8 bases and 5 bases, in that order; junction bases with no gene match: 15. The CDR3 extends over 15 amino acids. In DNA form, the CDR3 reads TGTGCCAGCCGAACCTGGTCGGGGGGTCGGGACGAGCAGTACTTC. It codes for CASRTWSGGRDEQYF.

The CDR3 coding sequence is TGCGCCAGCAGGGGGACTAGCCACGAGCAGTACTTC. It yields the protein CASRGTSHEQYF. The rearrangement joins TRBV10-2 to TRBJ2-7; 9 bases line up with TRBD2. V was pared by 6 bases and J by 5 bases, with 2 bases of the junction left unmatched. Germline V gene data show CDR1 as WSHSY and CDR2 as SAAADI. This CDR3 region has 12 residues.

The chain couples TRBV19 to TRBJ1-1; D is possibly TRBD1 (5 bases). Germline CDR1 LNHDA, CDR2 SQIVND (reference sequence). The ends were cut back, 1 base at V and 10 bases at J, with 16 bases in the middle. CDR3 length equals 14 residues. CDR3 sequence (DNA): TGTGCCAGTAGTATAGGCCTTTTACAGGATGGAGCTTTCTTT. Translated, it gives CASSIGLLQDGAFF.

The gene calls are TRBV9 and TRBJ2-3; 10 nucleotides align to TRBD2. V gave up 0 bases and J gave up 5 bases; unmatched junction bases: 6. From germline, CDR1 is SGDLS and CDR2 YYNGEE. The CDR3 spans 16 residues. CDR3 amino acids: CASSVGLAGAQDTQYF. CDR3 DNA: TGTGCCAGCAGCGTAGGGCTAGCGGGGGCGCAAGATACGCAGTATTTT.

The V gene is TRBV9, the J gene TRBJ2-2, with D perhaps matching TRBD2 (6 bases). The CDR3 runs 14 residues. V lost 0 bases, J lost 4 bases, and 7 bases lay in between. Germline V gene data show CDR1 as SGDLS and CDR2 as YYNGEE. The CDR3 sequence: CASSVGGGTGELFF. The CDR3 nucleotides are TGTGCCAGCAGCGTAGGGGGAGGCACCGGGGAGCTGTTTTTT.

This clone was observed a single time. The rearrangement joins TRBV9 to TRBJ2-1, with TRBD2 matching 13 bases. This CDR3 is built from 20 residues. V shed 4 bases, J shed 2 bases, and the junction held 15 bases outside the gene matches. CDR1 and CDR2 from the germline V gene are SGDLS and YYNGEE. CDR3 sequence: CASSPNTLAGGPRTYNEQFF. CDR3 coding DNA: TGTGCCAGCAGCCCCAATACACTAGCGGGGGGGCCGCGAACCTACAATGAGCAGTTCTTC.

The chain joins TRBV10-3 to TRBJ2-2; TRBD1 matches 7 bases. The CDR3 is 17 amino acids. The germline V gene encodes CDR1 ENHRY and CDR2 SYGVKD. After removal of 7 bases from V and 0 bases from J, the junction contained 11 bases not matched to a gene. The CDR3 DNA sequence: TGTGCCATCACCGATCCGGACAGGACAACGAACACCGGGGAGCTGTTTTTT. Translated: CAITDPDRTTNTGELFF.

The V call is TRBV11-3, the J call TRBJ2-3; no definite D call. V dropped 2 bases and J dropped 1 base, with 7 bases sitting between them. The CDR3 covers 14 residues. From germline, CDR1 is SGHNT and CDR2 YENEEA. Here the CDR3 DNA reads TGTGCCAGCAGCTTAAGGCAGGGCACAGATACGCAGTATTTT. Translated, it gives CASSLRQGTDTQYF.

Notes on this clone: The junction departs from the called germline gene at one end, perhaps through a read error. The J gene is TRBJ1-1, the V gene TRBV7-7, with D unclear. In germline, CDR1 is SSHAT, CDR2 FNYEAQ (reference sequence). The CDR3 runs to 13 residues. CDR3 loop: CASSLSVNTEAFF. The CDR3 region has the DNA TGTGCTAGCAGCTTATCGGTGAACACTGAAGCTTTCTTT. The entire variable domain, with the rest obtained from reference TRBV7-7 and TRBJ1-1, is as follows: GAGVSQSPRYKVTKRGQDVTLRCDPISSHATLYWYQQALGQGPEFLTYFNYEAQPDKSGLPSDRFSAERPEGSISTLTIQRTEQRDSAMYRCASSLSVNTEAFFGQGTRLTVV.

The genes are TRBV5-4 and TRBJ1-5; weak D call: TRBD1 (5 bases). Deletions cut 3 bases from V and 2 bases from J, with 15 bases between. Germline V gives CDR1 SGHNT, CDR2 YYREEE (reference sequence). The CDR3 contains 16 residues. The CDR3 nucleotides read TGTGCCAGCAGCTCTAATGGGGGGTTAGGCAATCAGCCCCAGCATTTT. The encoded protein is CASSSNGGLGNQPQHF.

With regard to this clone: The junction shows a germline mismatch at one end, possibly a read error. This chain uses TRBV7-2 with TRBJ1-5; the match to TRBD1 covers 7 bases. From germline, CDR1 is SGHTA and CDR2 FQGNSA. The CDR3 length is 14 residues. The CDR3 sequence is CASSLDRGNQPQHF. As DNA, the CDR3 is TGTGCCAGCAGCTTAGACAGGGGCAACCAGCCCCAGCATTTT.

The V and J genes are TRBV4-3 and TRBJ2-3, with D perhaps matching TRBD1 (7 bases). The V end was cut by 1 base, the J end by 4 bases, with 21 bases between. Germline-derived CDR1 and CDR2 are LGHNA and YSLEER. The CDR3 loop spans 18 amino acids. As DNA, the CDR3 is TGCGCCAGCAGCCAAGTTCGGGGCGGAGGGGGCGGACCAGATACGCAGTATTTT. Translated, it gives CASSQVRGGGGGPDTQYF.

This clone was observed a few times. CDR3 bases: TGTGCCAGAAGCTTGCCACAGGATAGTTCACCCCTCCACTTT. Translating gives CARSLPQDSSPLHF. The chain employs TRBV5-3 and TRBJ1-6; a weak D match, TRBD1 (5 bases). TRBV5-3 is filed as an ORF, its function uncertain. Trimming took off 1 base at V and 9 bases at J, with 11 bases between the two ends. This CDR3 region has 14 residues.

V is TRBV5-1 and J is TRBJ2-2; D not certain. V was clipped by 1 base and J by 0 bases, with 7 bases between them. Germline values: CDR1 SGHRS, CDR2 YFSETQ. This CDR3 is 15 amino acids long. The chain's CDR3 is CASSLQTANTGELFF. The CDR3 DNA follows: TGCGCCAGCAGCTTGCAGACTGCGAACACCGGGGAGCTGTTTTTT.

CDR3 nucleotides: TGTGCCAGCAGTTCTTTCCGGGGTCAGCCCCAGCATTTT. The encoded protein is CASSSFRGQPQHF. This chain joins TRBV6-5 and TRBJ1-5, with no clear D. The germline V gene encodes CDR1 MNHEY and CDR2 SVGAGI. Trimming took off 4 bases at V and 6 bases at J, with 10 bases between the two ends. The CDR3 sequence is 13 residues long.

The CDR3 nucleotides are TGTGCCAGCAGTGAATGGGAAGGACAGGGGTACGGTGAGCAGTTCTTC. Its translation: CASSEWEGQGYGEQFF. The chain carries TRBV6-1 and TRBJ2-1; TRBD1 matches at 9 bases. The ends lost 2 bases at V and 9 bases at J; junction bases unmatched: 11. This CDR3 has 16 residues. Germline assignment: CDR1 MNHNS and CDR2 SASEGT.

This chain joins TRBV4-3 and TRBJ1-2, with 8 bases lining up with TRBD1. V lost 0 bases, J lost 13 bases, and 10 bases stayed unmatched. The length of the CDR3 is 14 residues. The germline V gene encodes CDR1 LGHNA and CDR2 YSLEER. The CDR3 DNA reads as TGCGCCAGCAGCCAAGAGATCGGACAGGGTGTCGGCACCTTC. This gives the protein CASSQEIGQGVGTF.

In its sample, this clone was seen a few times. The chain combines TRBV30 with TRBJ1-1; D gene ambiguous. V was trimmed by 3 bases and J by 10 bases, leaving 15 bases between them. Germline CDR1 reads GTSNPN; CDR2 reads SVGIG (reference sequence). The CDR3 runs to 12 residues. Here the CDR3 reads CAWSLSVNRAFF. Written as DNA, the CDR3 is TGTGCCTGGAGCCTCTCCGTCAATAGAGCTTTCTTT.

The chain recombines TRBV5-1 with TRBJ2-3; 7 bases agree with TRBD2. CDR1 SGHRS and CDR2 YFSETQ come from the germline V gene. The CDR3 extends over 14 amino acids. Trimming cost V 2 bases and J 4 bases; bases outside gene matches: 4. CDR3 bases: TGCGCCAGCAGCTTAACCGCGGGGGCAGATACGCAGTATTTT. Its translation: CASSLTAGADTQYF. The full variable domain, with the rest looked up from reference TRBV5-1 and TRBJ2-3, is KAGVTQTPRYLIKTRGQQVTLSCSPISGHRSVSWYQQTPGQGLQFLFEYFSETQRNKGNFPGRFSGRQFSNSRSEMNVSTLELGDSALYLCASSLTAGADTQYFGPGTRLTVL.

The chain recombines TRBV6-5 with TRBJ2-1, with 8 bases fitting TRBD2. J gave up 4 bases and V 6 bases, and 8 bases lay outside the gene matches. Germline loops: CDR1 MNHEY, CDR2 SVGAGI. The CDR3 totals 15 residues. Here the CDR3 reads CASSTRGGPYNEQFF. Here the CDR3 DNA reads TGTGCCAGCAGCACCCGGGGGGGGCCTTACAATGAGCAGTTCTTC.

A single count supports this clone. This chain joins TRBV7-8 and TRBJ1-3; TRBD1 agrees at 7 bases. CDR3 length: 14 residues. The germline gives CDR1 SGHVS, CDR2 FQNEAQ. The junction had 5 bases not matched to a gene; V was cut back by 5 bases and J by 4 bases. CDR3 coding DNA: TGTGCCAGCAGCCAACCGGGACAGGGAAACACCATATATTTT. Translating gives CASSQPGQGNTIYF.

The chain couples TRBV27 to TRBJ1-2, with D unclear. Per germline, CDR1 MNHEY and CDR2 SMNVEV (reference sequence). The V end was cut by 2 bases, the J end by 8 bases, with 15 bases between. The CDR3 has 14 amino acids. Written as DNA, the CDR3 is TGTGCCAGCAGTTTAACCTTTAGAAGTCACGGCTACACCTTC. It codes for CASSLTFRSHGYTF.

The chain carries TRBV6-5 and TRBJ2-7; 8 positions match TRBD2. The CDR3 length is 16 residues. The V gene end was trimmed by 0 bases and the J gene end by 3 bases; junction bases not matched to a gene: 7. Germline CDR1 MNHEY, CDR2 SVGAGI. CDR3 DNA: TGTGCCAGCAGTTACTCGAGAGCGGGGGCAGGCTACGAGCAGTACTTC. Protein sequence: CASSYSRAGAGYEQYF.

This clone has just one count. The CDR3 protein is CASSPPGTGTYEQYF. The CDR3 DNA reads TGTGCCAGTAGTCCCCCGGGGACAGGGACCTACGAGCAGTACTTC. The chain links TRBV19 to TRBJ2-7; 9 nucleotides line up with TRBD1. V shed 5 bases and J 2 bases; nucleotides not matched to a gene: 7. Germline V gene lookup returns CDR1 LNHDA and CDR2 SQIVND (reference sequence). The CDR3 runs 15 residues.

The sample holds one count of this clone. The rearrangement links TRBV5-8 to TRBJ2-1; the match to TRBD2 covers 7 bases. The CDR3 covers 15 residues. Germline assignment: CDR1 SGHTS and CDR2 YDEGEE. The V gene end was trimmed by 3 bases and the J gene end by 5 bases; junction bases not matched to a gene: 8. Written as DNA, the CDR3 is TGTGCCAGCAGCTCTTCCTACGGGGGGAACAATGAGCAGTTCTTC. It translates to CASSSSYGGNNEQFF.

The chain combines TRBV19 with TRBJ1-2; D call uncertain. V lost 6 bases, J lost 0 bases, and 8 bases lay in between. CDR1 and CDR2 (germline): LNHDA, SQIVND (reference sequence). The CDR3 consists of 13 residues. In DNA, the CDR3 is TGTGCCAGTAGAACAGTACCTAACTATGGCTACACCTTC. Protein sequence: CASRTVPNYGYTF.